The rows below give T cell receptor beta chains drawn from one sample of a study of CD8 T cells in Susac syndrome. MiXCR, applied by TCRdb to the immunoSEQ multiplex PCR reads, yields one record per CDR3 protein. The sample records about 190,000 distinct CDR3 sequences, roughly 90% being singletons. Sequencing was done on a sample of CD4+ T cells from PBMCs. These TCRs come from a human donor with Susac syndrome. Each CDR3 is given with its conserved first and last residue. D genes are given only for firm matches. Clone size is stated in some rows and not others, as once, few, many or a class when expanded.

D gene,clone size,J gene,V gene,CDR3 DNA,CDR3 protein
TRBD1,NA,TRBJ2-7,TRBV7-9,TGTGCCAGCAGCTTGGGACAGGGGAGCCACGAGCAGTACTTC,CASSLGQGSHEQYF
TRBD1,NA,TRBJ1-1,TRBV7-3,TGTGCCAGCAGCTTAATGGGGACAGGGGAGACTGAAGCTTTCTTT,CASSLMGTGETEAFF
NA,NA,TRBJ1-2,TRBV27,TGTGCCAGCAGACTAAAGGAGGGACCCAACTATGGCTACACCTTC,CASRLKEGPNYGYTF
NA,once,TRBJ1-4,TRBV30,TGTGCCTGGAGTCGGCAGGCAACTAATGAAAAACTGTTTTTT,CAWSRQATNEKLFF
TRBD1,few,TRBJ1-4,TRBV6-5,TGTGCCAGCAGTTGGACAGGGAGTAATGAAAAACTGTTTTTT,CASSWTGSNEKLFF
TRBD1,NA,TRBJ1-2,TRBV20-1,TGCAGTGCTAAGGGGGGGGACAGGGGGTGGTATGGCTACACCTTC,CSAKGGDRGWYGYTF
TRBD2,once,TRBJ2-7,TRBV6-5,TGTGCCAGCAGTTACGAGTCGACTAGCCGCGAGCAGTACTTC,CASSYESTSREQYF
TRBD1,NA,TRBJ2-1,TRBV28,TGTGCCAGCAGTTTGAGGCCAGGGGGATTTGGTGAGCAGTTCTTC,CASSLRPGGFGEQFF
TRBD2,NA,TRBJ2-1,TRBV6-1,TGTGCCAGCACCCCAGGCGAGCGGGGGAGACCATACAATGAGCAGTTCTTC,CASTPGERGRPYNEQFF
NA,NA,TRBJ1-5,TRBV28,TGTGCCAGCAGTCAGACCAATCAGCCCCAGCATTTT,CASSQTNQPQHF
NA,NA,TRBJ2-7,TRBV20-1,TGCAGTGCTCTCTCGGGGGGCCCGACCGAGCAGTACTTC,CSALSGGPTEQYF
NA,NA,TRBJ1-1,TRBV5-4,TGTGCCAGCAGCCGCGACAGGTTGAACACTGAAGCTTTCTTT,CASSRDRLNTEAFF
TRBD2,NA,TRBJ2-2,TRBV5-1,TGCGCCAGCAGTAGTGGGACTAGCGGACGGAGACCCCAGAACACCGGGGAGCTGTTTTTT,CASSSGTSGRRPQNTGELFF
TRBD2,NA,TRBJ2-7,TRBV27,TGTGCCAGCAGTTACAGTAGCGGGAGGGCCCCCGAGCAGTACTTC,CASSYSSGRAPEQYF
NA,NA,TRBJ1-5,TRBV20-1,TGCAGTGCTGCCCCCTTGGCCATGAATCAGCCCCAGCATTTT,CSAAPLAMNQPQHF
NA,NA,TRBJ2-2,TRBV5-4,TGTGCCAGCAGCTTGGTGCGGGACTCTATGAACACCGGGGAGCTGTTTTTT,CASSLVRDSMNTGELFF
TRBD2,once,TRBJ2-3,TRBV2,TGTGCCAGCAGCGGATTAGCGGGGGGGCTAGCAGATACGCAGTATTTT,CASSGLAGGLADTQYF
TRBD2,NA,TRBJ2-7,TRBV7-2,TGTGCCAGCAGCTTAAGTAGCGGGGACTCCTACGAGCAGTACTTC,CASSLSSGDSYEQYF
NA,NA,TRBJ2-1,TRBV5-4,TGTGCCAGCAGCTTGTTCGGTTCTCGGGTTGACAATGAGCAGTTCTTC,CASSLFGSRVDNEQFF
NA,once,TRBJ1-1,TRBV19,TGTGCCACCAGGAGGGGCCGCTTACCCGAAGCTTTCTTT,CATRRGRLPEAFF
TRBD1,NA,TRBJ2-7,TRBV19,TGTGCCAGTAGTATACCTCGGACAGGGGGCTACGAGCAGTACTTC,CASSIPRTGGYEQYF
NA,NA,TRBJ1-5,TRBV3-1,TGTGCCAGCAGCCGCACGCCCGACAGGAATAATCAGCCCCAGCATTTT,CASSRTPDRNNQPQHF
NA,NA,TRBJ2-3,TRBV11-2,TGTGCCAGCAGCTCGGGAGTCCGAGATACGCAGTATTTT,CASSSGVRDTQYF
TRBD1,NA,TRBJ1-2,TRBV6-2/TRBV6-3,TGTGCCAGCAGACAGGGGGCCGATCTCTATGGCTACACCTTC,CASRQGADLYGYTF
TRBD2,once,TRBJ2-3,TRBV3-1,TGTGCCAGCAGCCGTAGCGGGAAGTCCCCAGATACGCAGTATTTT,CASSRSGKSPDTQYF
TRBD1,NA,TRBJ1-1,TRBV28,TGTGCCAGCAGTACCCGGGACAGTCTAACATACACTGAAGCTTTCTTT,CASSTRDSLTYTEAFF
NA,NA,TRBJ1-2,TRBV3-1,TGTGCCAGCAGCCAAGAACGGGGGAACTATGGCTACACCTTC,CASSQERGNYGYTF
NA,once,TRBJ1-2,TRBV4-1,TGCGCCAGCAGCCAAGATCGCCTCCAGGCTTATGGCTACACCTTC,CASSQDRLQAYGYTF
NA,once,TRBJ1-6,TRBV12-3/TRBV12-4,TGTGCCAGCAGTCGGCAGGGAGATTCACCCCTCCACTTT,CASSRQGDSPLHF
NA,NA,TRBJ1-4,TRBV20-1,TGCAGTGCTAGAGATGATTCAACCGGGGATGAAAAACTGTTTTTT,CSARDDSTGDEKLFF
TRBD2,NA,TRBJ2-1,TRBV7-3,TGTGCCAGCAGCTTAGGCGGGAGATTTCTCAATGAGCAGTTCTTC,CASSLGGRFLNEQFF
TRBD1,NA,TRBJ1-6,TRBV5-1,TGCGCCAGCAGCGGGACCGGGACAGATAATTCACCCCTCCACTTT,CASSGTGTDNSPLHF
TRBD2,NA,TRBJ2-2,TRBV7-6,TGTGCCAGCAGCCCCCGGACTAGCGGGAGGGCCGGGGAGCTGTTTTTT,CASSPRTSGRAGELFF
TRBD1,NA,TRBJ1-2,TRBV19,TGTGCCAGTAGTATATTCCCGTGGACAGGGGCGGACTATGGCTACACCTTC,CASSIFPWTGADYGYTF
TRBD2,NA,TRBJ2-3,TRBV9,TGTGCCAGCAGCGTAGCCCCCCTAGCGGGAGGCGGGACAGATACGCAGTATTTT,CASSVAPLAGGGTDTQYF
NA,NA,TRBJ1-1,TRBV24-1,TGTGCCACCAGTGAAAGGGGGTCGTCTGAAGCTTTCTTT,CATSERGSSEAFF
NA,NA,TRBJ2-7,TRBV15,TGTGCCACCAGCAGAGATAAGGGTTTCTACGAGCAGTACTTC,CATSRDKGFYEQYF
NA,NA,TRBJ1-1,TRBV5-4,TGTGCCAGCAGCTGGAGCTCCGGACGGATCGACGCTGAAGCTTTCTTT,CASSWSSGRIDAEAFF
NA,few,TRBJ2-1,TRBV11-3,TGTGCCAGCAGCTTGTTCCTTCAGAATGAGCAGTTCTTC,CASSLFLQNEQFF
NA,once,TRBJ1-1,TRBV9,TGTGCCAGCAGCGTAGATGGGTACACTGAAGCTTTCTTT,CASSVDGYTEAFF
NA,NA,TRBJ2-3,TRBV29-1,TGCAGCGTCTTTAACAGGGATAACACAGATACGCAGTATTTT,CSVFNRDNTDTQYF
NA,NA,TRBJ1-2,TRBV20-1,TGCAGTGCTAGACCTGACAGAGGATATGGCTACACCTTC,CSARPDRGYGYTF
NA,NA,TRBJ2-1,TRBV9,TGTGCCAGCAGCGTTGGGCGGGGCCTAGGGAATGAGCAGTTCTTC,CASSVGRGLGNEQFF
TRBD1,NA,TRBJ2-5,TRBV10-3,TGTGCCATCAGTGGAGTGTTGACAGGGGGCAGGGAGACCCAGTACTTC,CAISGVLTGGRETQYF
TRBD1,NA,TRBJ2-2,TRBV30,TGTGCCTGGAGTGTACAGGGGTGGTCCGGGGAGCTGTTTTTT,CAWSVQGWSGELFF
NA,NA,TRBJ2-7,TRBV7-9,TGTGCCAGCAGCCCCCAGATGCACGGAACCTACGAGCAGTACTTC,CASSPQMHGTYEQYF
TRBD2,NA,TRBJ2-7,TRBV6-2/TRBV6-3,TGTGCCAGCACTACCCGTTTTGGGACTAGCGGGGGTCGGTCCTACGAGCAGTACTTC,CASTTRFGTSGGRSYEQYF
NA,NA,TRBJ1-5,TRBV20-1,TGCAGTGCTAGAGACGAGGGGGGGGTCGGGGCTCAGCCCCAGCATTTT,CSARDEGGVGAQPQHF